This T cell receptor beta chain was found in a study of blood T cell repertoires in COVID-19. Study background: Donors in the United States, Italy and Spain gave samples during acute or convalescent COVID-19.

How the authors handled the data: Reference gene primer amplification gave estimated nucleated cell counts. Sequencing was performed with immunoSEQ multiplex PCR; in TCRdb, only in-frame clones are kept and a portion is missing. That table is the source of V, J and clone size, and D and trimming were worked out from the DNA. This table holds approximately 300,000 clones, 65% to 85% found once. It was during active infection that Seattle patients were enrolled and then longitudinally followed. Germline-derived CDR1 and CDR2 are SGHAT and FQNNGV. V was pared by 5 bases and J by 1 base, with 6 bases of the junction left unmatched. The CDR3 totals 15 residues.

Sequenced sample: peripheral blood. The sequence was collected from a person between 65 and 79 years old with COVID-19, enrolled during active disease. V usage is TRBV11-2 and J usage is TRBJ2-3; 7 bases match TRBD1. CDR3 nucleotide sequence: TGTGCCAGCAGCGTGACAGGGTATGGCACAGATACGCAGTATTTT. Protein: CASSVTGYGTDTQYF. Supplemented by reference TRBV11-2 and TRBJ2-3, the full variable domain reads EAGVAQSPRYKIIEKRQSVAFWCNPISGHATLYWYQQILGQGPKLLIQFQNNGVVDDSQLPKDRFSAERLKGVDSTLKIQPAKLEDSAVYLCASSVTGYGTDTQYFGPGTRLTVL.